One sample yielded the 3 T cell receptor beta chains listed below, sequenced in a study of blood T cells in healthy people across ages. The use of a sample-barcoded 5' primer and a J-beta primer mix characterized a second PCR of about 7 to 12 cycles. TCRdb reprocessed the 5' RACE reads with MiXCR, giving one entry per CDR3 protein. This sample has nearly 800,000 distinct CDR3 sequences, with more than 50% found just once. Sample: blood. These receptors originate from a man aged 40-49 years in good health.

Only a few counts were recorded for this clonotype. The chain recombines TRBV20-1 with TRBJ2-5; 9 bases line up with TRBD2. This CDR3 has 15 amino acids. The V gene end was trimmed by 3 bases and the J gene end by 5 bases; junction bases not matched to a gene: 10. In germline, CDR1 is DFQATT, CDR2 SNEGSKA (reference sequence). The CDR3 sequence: CSARTSGAEGETQYF. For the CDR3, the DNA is TGCAGTGCTAGGACTAGCGGAGCAGAAGGGGAGACCCAGTACTTC.

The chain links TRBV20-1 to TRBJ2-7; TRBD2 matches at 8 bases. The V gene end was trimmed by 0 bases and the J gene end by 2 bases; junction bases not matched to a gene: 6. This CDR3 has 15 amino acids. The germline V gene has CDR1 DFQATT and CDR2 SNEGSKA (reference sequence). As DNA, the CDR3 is TGCAGTGCTAGAGACCCTACGGGAGGGGCCTACGAGCAGTACTTC. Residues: CSARDPTGGAYEQYF.

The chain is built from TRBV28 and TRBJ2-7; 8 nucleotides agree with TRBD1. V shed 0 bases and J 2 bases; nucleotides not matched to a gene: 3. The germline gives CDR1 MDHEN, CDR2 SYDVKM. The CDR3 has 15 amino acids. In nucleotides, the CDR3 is TGTGCCAGCAGTTTATGGGGACAGGCTACCTACGAGCAGTACTTC. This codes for CASSLWGQATYEQYF. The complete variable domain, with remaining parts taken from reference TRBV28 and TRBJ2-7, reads DVKVTQSSRYLVKRTGEKVFLECVQDMDHENMFWYRQDPGLGLRLIYFSYDVKMKEKGDIPEGYSVSREKKERFSLILESASTNQTSMYLCASSLWGQATYEQYFGPGTRLTVT.